These 14 T cell receptor beta chains originate from one sample sequenced in a study of response to subunit inactivated influenza vaccine. MiXCR, applied by TCRdb to the RT-PCR reads, yields one record per CDR3 protein. Here the sample spans hundreds of thousands of distinct CDR3 sequences, approximately 15% being singletons. Sequencing was performed on PBMCs from blood, taken about 13 days after vaccination. These receptors were collected from a man aged 50 to 60 who received an inactivated influenza vaccine.

The chain joins TRBV7-9 to TRBJ2-3; D uncertain. Germline-derived CDR1 and CDR2 are SEHNR and FQNEAQ (reference sequence). This CDR3 is 14 amino acids long. V was cut by 7 bases and J by 3 bases, with 14 bases left in between. The CDR3 DNA reads TGTGCCAGCACTGGATGGTCTCGGACAGATACGCAGTATTTT. Translating gives CASTGWSRTDTQYF. Complete variable domain (other parts from reference TRBV7-9 and TRBJ2-3): DTGVSQNPRHKITKRGQNVTFRCDPISEHNRLYWYRQTLGQGPEFLTYFQNEAQLEKSRLLSDRFSAERPKGSFSTLEIQRTEQGDSAMYLCASTGWSRTDTQYFGPGTRLTVL.

Only a few counts were recorded for this clonotype. The chain couples TRBV4-2 to TRBJ2-3; 10 bases align to TRBD1. J lost 6 bases, V lost 4 bases, and 10 bases had no gene match. Per germline, CDR1 LGHNA and CDR2 YNFKEQ. The CDR3 runs to 16 residues. In DNA form, the CDR3 reads TGTGCCAGCAGCCCCCGAGGACAGGGGGAAGCGGATACGCAGTATTTT. Translating it yields CASSPRGQGEADTQYF.

The chain is built from TRBV6-5 and TRBJ2-1, with 9 bases lining up with TRBD2. The CDR3 loop spans 15 amino acids. With V trimmed by 4 bases and J by 5 bases, 6 bases remained unmatched. Germline V gene sequence: CDR1 MNHEY, CDR2 SVGAGI. The CDR3 loop reads CASSSSGRSDNEQFF. CDR3 DNA: TGTGCCAGCAGTTCCAGCGGGAGGTCAGACAATGAGCAGTTCTTC.

This clonotype has only a few counts. V is TRBV6-5 and J is TRBJ2-7, with D possibly matching TRBD2 (6 bases). Germline-derived CDR1 and CDR2 are MNHEY and SVGAGI. The CDR3 is made up of 16 amino acids. V was pared by 1 base and J by 6 bases, with 19 bases between. CDR3 sequence reads: CASSYWSSGSGSEQYF. The DNA of the CDR3 is TGTGCCAGCAGTTACTGGTCCAGCGGGTCAGGCTCCGAGCAGTACTTC.

This clonotype was observed at least ten times. The rearrangement uses TRBV7-9 and TRBJ2-5; TRBD1 might be the D (5 bases). CDR3 length: 14 residues. The germline V gene has CDR1 SEHNR and CDR2 FQNEAQ (reference sequence). Trimming took 1 base from V and 2 from J, leaving 8 bases between them. The CDR3 DNA reads TGTGCCAGCAGCTTAGAAAGGGGACAAGAGACCCAGTACTTC. Encoded protein: CASSLERGQETQYF. Filled out from reference TRBV7-9 and TRBJ2-5, the complete variable domain reads DTGVSQNPRHKITKRGQNVTFRCDPISEHNRLYWYRQTLGQGPEFLTYFQNEAQLEKSRLLSDRFSAERPKGSFSTLEIQRTEQGDSAMYLCASSLERGQETQYFGPGTRLLVL.

In its sample, this clonotype was seen a few times. The genes are TRBV25-1 and TRBJ2-1; D perhaps matches TRBD2 (7 bases). CDR1 MGHDK and CDR2 SYGVNS come from the germline V gene. V was cut by 3 bases and J by 9 bases, with 15 bases left in between. CDR3 size: 14 residues. The CDR3 protein is CASSDIGLGGEQFF. The CDR3 DNA is TGTGCCAGCAGTGATATAGGACTAGGGGGTGAGCAGTTCTTC.

This clonotype has a handful of counts. The V call is TRBV7-9, the J call TRBJ2-3, with D perhaps TRBD1 or TRBD2 (5 bases each). Trimming left V 2 bases short and J 5 bases short, with 14 bases between. The CDR3 is 15 amino acids. The germline V gene encodes CDR1 SEHNR and CDR2 FQNEAQ (reference sequence). CDR3 nucleotide sequence: TGTGCCAGCAGCTTACTACGGGACCCGGTAGATACGCAGTATTTT. Translating gives CASSLLRDPVDTQYF.

The V and J genes are TRBV7-2 and TRBJ2-7, with TRBD2 matching over 9 bases. The CDR3 is 20 amino acids. V shed 1 base, J shed 0 bases, and the junction held 16 bases outside the gene matches. Germline V gene lookup returns CDR1 SGHTA and CDR2 FQGNSA. This CDR3 reads CASSLEIQTSGFISSYEQYF. DNA of the CDR3: TGTGCCAGCAGCTTAGAGATCCAGACTAGCGGATTCATAAGCTCCTACGAGCAGTACTTC.

This clonotype was observed a single time. This chain links TRBV28 with TRBJ1-1, with 9 bases identical to TRBD1. With 5 bases clipped from V and 1 base from J, the junction kept 5 bases outside the gene matches. The CDR3 extends over 15 amino acids. Germline V gene data show CDR1 as MDHEN and CDR2 as SYDVKM. The CDR3 spells CASSNRGRRNTEAFF. CDR3 nucleotides: TGTGCCAGCAGTAACAGGGGGCGTCGGAACACTGAAGCTTTCTTT.

This sequence joins TRBV2 and TRBJ2-2; 9 nucleotides line up with TRBD1. In germline, CDR1 is SNHLY, CDR2 FYNNEI. This CDR3 spans 13 amino acids. V shed 6 bases, J shed 11 bases, and the junction held 7 bases outside the gene matches. CDR3 protein: CASRGTGGTELFF. The CDR3 DNA follows: TGTGCCAGCAGGGGTACAGGGGGCACCGAGCTGTTTTTT.

This clonotype was seen a few times. The chain has TRBV29-1 and TRBJ2-1, with 11 bases matching TRBD1. This CDR3 has 18 residues. V lost 8 bases and J lost 0; bases outside the gene matches: 15. Germline V gene lookup returns CDR1 SQVTM and CDR2 ANQGSEA. Here the CDR3 reads CSSLPGWDRGDSYNEQFF. Written as DNA, the CDR3 is TGCAGCTCCTTGCCCGGGTGGGACAGGGGGGACTCCTACAATGAGCAGTTCTTC.

This clonotype occurred a few times. The J gene is TRBJ2-1, the V gene TRBV20-1, with TRBD2 matching over 12 bases. Germline CDR1 DFQATT, CDR2 SNEGSKA (reference sequence). The CDR3 is made up of 13 amino acids. CDR3 bases: TGCAGCGAACTAGCGGGAGGAGGGAATGAGCAGTTCTTC. It translates to CSELAGGGNEQFF.

This chain joins TRBV7-3 and TRBJ2-3, with 9 bases that match TRBD2. V shed 7 bases and J 0 bases; nucleotides not matched to a gene: 5. The germline V gene encodes CDR1 SGHTA and CDR2 FQGTGA. The CDR3 contains 15 residues. In DNA form, the CDR3 reads TGTGCCAGCACGGCTAGCGGGAAGAGCACAGATACGCAGTATTTT. It yields the protein CASTASGKSTDTQYF.

V usage is TRBV12-3 or TRBV12-4 and J usage is TRBJ2-2; 13 bases align to TRBD2. The J segment lost 7 bases and the V segment lost 5 bases, leaving 7 bases of the junction unmatched. This CDR3 is built from 16 residues. CDR3 nucleotides: TGTGCCAGCAGTGCGGGACTAGCGGGACTTGGCGGGGAGCTGTTTTTT. It encodes CASSAGLAGLGGELFF.